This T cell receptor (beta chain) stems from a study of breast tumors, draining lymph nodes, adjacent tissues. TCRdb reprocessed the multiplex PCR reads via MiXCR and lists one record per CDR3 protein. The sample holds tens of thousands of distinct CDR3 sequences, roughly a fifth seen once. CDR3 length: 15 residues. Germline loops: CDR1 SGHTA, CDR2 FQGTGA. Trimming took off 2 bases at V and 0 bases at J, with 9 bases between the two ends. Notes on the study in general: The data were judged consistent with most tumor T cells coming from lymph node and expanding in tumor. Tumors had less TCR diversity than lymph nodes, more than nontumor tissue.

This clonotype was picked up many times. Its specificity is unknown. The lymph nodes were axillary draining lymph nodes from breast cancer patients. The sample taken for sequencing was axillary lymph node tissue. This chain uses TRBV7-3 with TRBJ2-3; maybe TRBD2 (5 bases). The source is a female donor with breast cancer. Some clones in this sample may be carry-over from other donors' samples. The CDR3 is CASSLSGTSTDTQYF. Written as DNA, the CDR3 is TGTGCCAGCAGCTTATCGGGAACTAGCACAGATACGCAGTATTTT.